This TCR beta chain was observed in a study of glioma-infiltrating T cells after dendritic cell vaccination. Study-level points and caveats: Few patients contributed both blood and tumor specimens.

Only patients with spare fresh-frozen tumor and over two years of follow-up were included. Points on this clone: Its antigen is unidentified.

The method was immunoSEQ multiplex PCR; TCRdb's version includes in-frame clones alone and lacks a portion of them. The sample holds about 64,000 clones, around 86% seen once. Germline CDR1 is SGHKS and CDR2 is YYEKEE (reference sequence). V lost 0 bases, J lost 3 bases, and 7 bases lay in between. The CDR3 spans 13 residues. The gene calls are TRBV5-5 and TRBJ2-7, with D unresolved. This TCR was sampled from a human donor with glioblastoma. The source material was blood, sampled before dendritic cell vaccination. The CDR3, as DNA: TGTGCCAGCAGCTTGGACACTAACTACGAGCAGTACTTC. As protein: CASSLDTNYEQYF.